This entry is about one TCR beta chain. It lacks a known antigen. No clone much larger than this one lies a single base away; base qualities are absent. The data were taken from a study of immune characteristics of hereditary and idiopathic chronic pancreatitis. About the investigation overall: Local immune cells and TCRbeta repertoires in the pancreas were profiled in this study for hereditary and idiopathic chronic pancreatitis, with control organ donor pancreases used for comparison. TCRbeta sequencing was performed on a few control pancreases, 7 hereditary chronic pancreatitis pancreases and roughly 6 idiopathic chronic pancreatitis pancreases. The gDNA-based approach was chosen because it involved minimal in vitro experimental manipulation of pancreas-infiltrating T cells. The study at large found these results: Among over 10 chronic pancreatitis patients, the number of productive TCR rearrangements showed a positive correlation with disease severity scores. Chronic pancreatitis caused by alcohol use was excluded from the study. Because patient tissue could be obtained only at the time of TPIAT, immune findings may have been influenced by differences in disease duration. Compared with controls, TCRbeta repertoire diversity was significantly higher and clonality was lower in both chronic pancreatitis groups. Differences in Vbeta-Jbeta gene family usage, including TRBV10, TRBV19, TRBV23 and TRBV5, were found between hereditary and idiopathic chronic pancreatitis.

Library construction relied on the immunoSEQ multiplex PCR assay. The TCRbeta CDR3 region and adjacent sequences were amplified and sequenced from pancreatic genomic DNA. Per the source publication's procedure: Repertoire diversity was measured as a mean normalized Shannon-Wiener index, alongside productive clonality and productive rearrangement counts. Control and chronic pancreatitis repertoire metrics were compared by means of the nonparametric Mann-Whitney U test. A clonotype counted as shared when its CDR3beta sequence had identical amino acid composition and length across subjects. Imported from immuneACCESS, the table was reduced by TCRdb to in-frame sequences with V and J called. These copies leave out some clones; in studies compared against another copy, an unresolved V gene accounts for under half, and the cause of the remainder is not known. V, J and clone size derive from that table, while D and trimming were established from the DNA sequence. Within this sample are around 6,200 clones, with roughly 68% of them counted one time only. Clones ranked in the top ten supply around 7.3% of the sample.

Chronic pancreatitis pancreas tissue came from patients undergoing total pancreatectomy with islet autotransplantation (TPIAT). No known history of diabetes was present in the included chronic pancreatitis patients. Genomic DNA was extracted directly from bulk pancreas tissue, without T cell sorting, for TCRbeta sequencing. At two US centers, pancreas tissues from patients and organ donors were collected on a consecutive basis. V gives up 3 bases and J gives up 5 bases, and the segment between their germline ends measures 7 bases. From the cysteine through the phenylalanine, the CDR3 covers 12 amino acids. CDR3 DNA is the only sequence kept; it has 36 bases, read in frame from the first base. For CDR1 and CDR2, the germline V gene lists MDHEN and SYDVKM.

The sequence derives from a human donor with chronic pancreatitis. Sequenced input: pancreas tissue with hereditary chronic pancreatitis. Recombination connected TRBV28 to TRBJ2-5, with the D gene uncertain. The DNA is TGTGCCAGCAGTTTGGTAGTGGAGACCCAGTACTTC. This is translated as CASSLVVETQYF.